The sequence of this T cell receptor (beta chain) was determined in a study of T cell changes during pregnancy in multiple sclerosis (dated 2019 in TCRdb). Turning to the overall study: The study examined how the T cell repertoire changed over the course of pregnancy in women with multiple sclerosis.

CDR1 and CDR2 were assigned from the germline V gene as LGHNA and YNFKEQ. V is pruned by 0 bases and J by 6 bases, leaving 12 bases of the junction without a gene match. Counted from cysteine to phenylalanine, this CDR3 has 19 amino acids. The DNA shown is the 57-base CDR3, in frame from base 1. The receptor library was made with the immunoSEQ multiplex PCR assay. Held by TCRdb, this immuneACCESS table contains in-frame sequences only and omits some clones. Under half of the omission traces to an unresolved V gene where checked; the cause of the rest is unknown. Counted in this sample were 84,000 or so clones; 94% of them appeared once. 2.5% of the sample goes to the ten largest clones. For this clone: What this receptor recognizes is not known. Base qualities are not at hand, and no much larger clone is one base apart.

This TCR was recovered from a female donor with multiple sclerosis, enrolled in a pregnancy study. The sequence is built from TRBV4-2 and TRBJ2-2; 11 junctional bases match TRBD1. This specimen was peripheral blood, taken in the third trimester of pregnancy. The nucleotide sequence is TGTGCCAGCAGCCAAGATATGGTGGGGACAGGGGGATTTTCCGGGGAGCTGTTTTTT. This is translated as CASSQDMVGTGGFSGELFF.